Following are 15 T cell receptor beta chains from one sample sequenced in a study of a mutant IDH1 vaccine in newly diagnosed glioma. Documented time point: week 35, safety follow-up. All doses held 300 ug of mutant IDH1 20-mer peptide, with topical imiquimod. Their cognate antigens are unknown. Profiling relied on immunoSEQ multiplex PCR, and the TCRdb table lists in-frame clones only, not all of them. The sample has tens of thousands of clones; 80% are singletons. The sequences come from PBMCs, collected from a glioma patient whose treatment included an IDH1 peptide vaccine. These receptors came from a man aged 35 to 55 with glioma. Some clones in this sample may be carry-over from other donors' samples.

This clone was observed a handful of times. This chain uses TRBV5-6 with TRBJ2-2; TRBD1 is a possible D gene (5 bases). This CDR3 region has 14 residues. Germline CDR1 and CDR2: SGHDT and YYEEEE. The V and J ends lost 1 base and 4 bases respectively, with 8 bases between them. CDR3 protein: CASSLRGSTGELFF. CDR3 coding DNA: TGTGCCAGCAGCTTGAGGGGTAGCACCGGGGAGCTGTTTTTT.

The V and J genes are TRBV19 and TRBJ2-7; possibly TRBD1 for D (5 bases). Trimming removed 7 bases from V and 1 base from J, with 11 bases in between. From germline, CDR1 is LNHDA and CDR2 SQIVND (reference sequence). The length of the CDR3 is 13 residues. CDR3: CASTNPGSYEQYF. The CDR3 DNA sequence: TGTGCCAGTACCAACCCAGGGTCCTACGAGCAGTACTTC.

The CDR3 spells CASSLEGGTEAFF. The CDR3 coding sequence is TGTGCCAGCAGCTTAGAAGGGGGGACTGAAGCTTTCTTT. The V call is TRBV7-2, the J call TRBJ1-1, with D perhaps matching TRBD1 (6 bases). There are 13 residues in the CDR3. CDR1 SGHTA and CDR2 FQGNSA come from the germline V gene. Trimming took off 1 base at V and 5 bases at J, with 8 bases between the two ends.

This sequence joins TRBV19 and TRBJ2-2; D is perhaps TRBD1 (6 bases). The CDR3 is made up of 16 amino acids. CDR1 is LNHDA, CDR2 SQIVND, per germline (reference sequence). Trimming took 5 bases from V and 0 from J, leaving 13 bases between them. The CDR3 DNA sequence: TGTGCCAGTAGTCCCCAGGGGACAACGAACACCGGGGAGCTGTTTTTT. Its translation is CASSPQGTTNTGELFF.

The V gene is TRBV5-1, the J gene TRBJ2-4; unclear D gene. V was clipped by 3 bases and J by 3 bases, with 13 bases between them. The CDR3 is 15 residues long. Germline CDR1 reads SGHRS; CDR2 reads YFSETQ. The CDR3 sequence: CASSSHNAGKNIQYF. CDR3 nucleotides: TGCGCCAGCAGCTCCCACAACGCTGGCAAAAACATTCAGTACTTC. Supplemented by reference TRBV5-1 and TRBJ2-4, the full variable domain reads KAGVTQTPRYLIKTRGQQVTLSCSPISGHRSVSWYQQTPGQGLQFLFEYFSETQRNKGNFPGRFSGRQFSNSRSEMNVSTLELGDSALYLCASSSHNAGKNIQYFGAGTRLSVL.

In DNA form, the CDR3 reads TGTGCCAGCAGCTATAATAGGGACGGTTCCTACGAGCAGTACTTC. It is translated as CASSYNRDGSYEQYF. This rearrangement joins TRBV5-4 to TRBJ2-7; either TRBD1 or TRBD2 may supply D (5 bases each). CDR1 and CDR2 from the germline V gene are SGHNT and YYREEE (reference sequence). V was shortened by 3 bases and J by 1 base, with 14 bases between the two germline ends. There are 15 residues in the CDR3.

The chain couples TRBV23-1 to TRBJ2-7; D is perhaps TRBD1 (5 bases). TRBV23-1 falls under the ORF class, with uncertain function. The CDR3 runs to 13 residues. Trimming removed 10 bases from V and 2 bases from J, with 15 bases in between. CDR3 sequence: CATSGRVPYEQYF. CDR3 nucleotide sequence: TGCGCCACCTCGGGCAGGGTCCCCTACGAGCAGTACTTC.

This clone was picked up a small number of times. The chain joins TRBV4-3 to TRBJ1-1; TRBD1 is a possible D gene (5 bases). Germline lookup yields CDR1 LGHNA and CDR2 YSLEER. Trimming pared 3 bases from V and 5 bases from J, leaving 13 bases between. This CDR3 is built from 14 residues. In DNA form, the CDR3 reads TGCGCCAGCAGCCAGACTTGGGGCTTAACTGAAGCTTTCTTT. Translation: CASSQTWGLTEAFF.

This clone was observed a single time. The chain uses TRBV5-1 and TRBJ2-5; D could derive from TRBD1 or TRBD2 (5 bases each). This CDR3 is 15 amino acids long. V dropped 0 bases and J dropped 4 bases, with 13 bases sitting between them. Germline lookup yields CDR1 SGHRS and CDR2 YFSETQ. This CDR3 is CASSLEGAAAETQYF. CDR3 DNA sequence: TGCGCCAGCAGCTTGGAAGGGGCAGCGGCAGAGACCCAGTACTTC.

The V gene is TRBV4-3, the J gene TRBJ2-1; TRBD2 agrees at 7 bases. The CDR3 covers 13 residues. CDR1 and CDR2 from the germline V gene are LGHNA and YSLEER. V lost 0 bases and J lost 14; bases outside the gene matches: 7. This chain's CDR3 is CASSQDRSGGEFF. CDR3 nucleotide sequence: TGCGCCAGCAGCCAAGACAGGTCGGGGGGAGAGTTCTTC.

The V gene is TRBV7-6, the J gene TRBJ1-1, with 8 positions matching TRBD1. The CDR3 totals 14 residues. Looked up from germline, CDR1 is SGHVS and CDR2 is FNYEAQ. The trim removed 5 bases at V and 4 bases at J, leaving 6 bases unmatched. CDR3 coding DNA: TGTGCCAGCAGCATGACAGGGGAGGGCACTGAAGCTTTCTTT. It codes for CASSMTGEGTEAFF. Complete variable domain (other parts from reference TRBV7-6 and TRBJ1-1): GAGVSQSPRYKVTKRGQDVALRCDPISGHVSLYWYRQALGQGPEFLTYFNYEAQQDKSGLPNDRFSAERPEGSISTLTIQRTEQRDSAMYRCASSMTGEGTEAFFGQGTRLTVV.

This chain links TRBV21-1 with TRBJ2-5; the table gives TRBD2 as D, unverified against the DNA. TRBV21-1 has pseudogene status. The CDR3 consists of 15 residues. The CDR3 loop is CASSKGLEKKETQYF. The CDR3 DNA sequence: TGTGCCAGCAGCAAAGGTCTTGAGAAAAAAGAGACCCAGTACTTC.

V gene TRBV6-1 combines with J gene TRBJ1-3; TRBD1 matches 10 bases. Trimming at V came to 7 bases and at J to 2 bases, leaving 5 bases not matched to a gene. This CDR3 is built from 15 residues. CDR1 MNHNS and CDR2 SASEGT come from the germline V gene. Here the CDR3 reads CASNPDRGPGNTIYF. CDR3 nucleotide sequence: TGTGCCAGCAATCCCGACAGGGGGCCTGGAAACACCATATATTTT.

The chain links TRBV13 to TRBJ2-7; 10 positions match TRBD1. This CDR3 comprises 14 residues. The V gene's germline CDR1 is PRHDT and CDR2 FYEKMQ (reference sequence). V gave up 5 bases and J gave up 2 bases; unmatched junction bases: 3. The CDR3 DNA follows: TGTGCCAGCAGCCGCGGACAGGGGGCCTACGAGCAGTACTTC. This codes for CASSRGQGAYEQYF.

The gene calls are TRBV30 and TRBJ1-4; the D is unclear. CDR3 length: 12 amino acids. Trimming stripped 3 bases from V and 11 bases from J, with 13 bases between. Germline V gene lookup returns CDR1 GTSNPN and CDR2 SVGIG (reference sequence). Written as DNA, the CDR3 is TGTGCCTGGAGGTCAGTGGACCTGAAACTGTTTTTT. Protein: CAWRSVDLKLFF.